The 13 T cell receptor beta chains given below trace back to one sample, sequenced in a study of T cell changes during pregnancy in multiple sclerosis. Repertoires were generated with immunoSEQ multiplex PCR, while TCRdb's copy carries only in-frame clones and drops some. Of more than 85,000 clones detected, around 94% appear once; the ten largest clones hold 0.95% to 1.5%. Material: peripheral blood, obtained in the second trimester of pregnancy. The receptors stem from a female donor with multiple sclerosis, enrolled in a pregnancy study.

The rearrangement uses TRBV27 and TRBJ2-1, with D perhaps TRBD2 (5 bases). The ends were cut back, 1 base at V and 0 bases at J, with 10 bases in the middle. The CDR3 has 16 residues. Germline V gene sequence: CDR1 MNHEY, CDR2 SMNVEV (reference sequence). CDR3 loop: CASSLYPGSSYNEQFF. As DNA, the CDR3 is TGTGCCAGCAGTTTATATCCGGGGAGCTCCTACAATGAGCAGTTCTTC.

This chain uses TRBV6-5 with TRBJ1-2; 7 bases fit TRBD1. The CDR3 is 15 amino acids. Looked up from germline, CDR1 is MNHEY and CDR2 is SVGAGI. J lost 5 bases, V lost 5 bases, and 11 bases had no gene match. In DNA form, the CDR3 reads TGTGCCAGCAGTCCGAGACAGGGATTGGGGTATGGCTACACCTTC. It encodes CASSPRQGLGYGYTF.

This clone has a single count. The chain employs TRBV28 and TRBJ1-5, with a possible D match to TRBD1 (5 bases). The CDR3 runs 18 residues. Germline V gene data show CDR1 as MDHEN and CDR2 as SYDVKM. V lost 6 bases and J lost 3, with 24 bases in between. Written as DNA, the CDR3 is TGTGCCAGCAGCCTCCCCCCCCGGGGGAAGCGGGACAATCAGCCCCAGCATTTT. Protein: CASSLPPRGKRDNQPQHF.

The V gene is TRBV7-9, the J gene TRBJ1-5; D is uncertain. The CDR3 runs to 17 residues. Germline V gene data show CDR1 as SEHNR and CDR2 as FQNEAQ (reference sequence). V dropped 6 bases and J dropped 1 base, with 19 bases sitting between them. DNA of the CDR3: TGTGCCAGCAGACATAAGGACGGGGAAGGGAGCAATCAGCCCCAGCATTTT. The encoded protein is CASRHKDGEGSNQPQHF.

J is TRBJ1-2 and V is TRBV19, with 9 bases that match TRBD1. CDR1 and CDR2 from the germline V gene are LNHDA and SQIVND (reference sequence). The CDR3 extends over 15 amino acids. The V segment lost 5 bases and the J segment 0 bases; nucleotides outside the gene matches: 4. The CDR3 protein is CASSLRQGANYGYTF. CDR3 DNA: TGTGCCAGTAGTTTGCGACAGGGGGCTAACTATGGCTACACCTTC.

This rearrangement joins TRBV4-2 to TRBJ1-2, with 7 positions matching TRBD1. Germline lookup yields CDR1 LGHNA and CDR2 YNFKEQ. The CDR3 covers 16 residues. V trimming: 4 bases; J trimming: 0 bases; junction bases outside the gene matches: 8. The CDR3 region is CASSPSGTEANYGYTF. The CDR3 coding sequence is TGTGCCAGCAGCCCCTCGGGGACAGAAGCTAACTATGGCTACACCTTC.

The V call is TRBV2, the J call TRBJ2-4; D not resolved. The V gene's germline CDR1 is SNHLY and CDR2 FYNNEI. The V end was cut by 1 base, the J end by 1 base, with 14 bases between. The CDR3 extends over 17 amino acids. The CDR3 nucleotides read TGTGCCAGCAGTGAAGAGAGGCGCTTCTCGGCCAAAAACATTCAGTACTTC. Amino acids: CASSEERRFSAKNIQYF.

The rearrangement joins TRBV5-1 to TRBJ2-3; 7 bases line up with TRBD2. The CDR3 spans 16 residues. Losses at the gene ends were 4 bases for V and 4 bases for J; bases not matched to a gene: 12. Germline assignment: CDR1 SGHRS and CDR2 YFSETQ. The CDR3 DNA is TGCGCCAGCAGCCCCCTAGGCGGGAGTAGGGCAGATACGCAGTATTTT. This codes for CASSPLGGSRADTQYF.

In this sample, this clone turned up once. V usage is TRBV6-4 and J usage is TRBJ1-2, with D hard to call. V dropped 8 bases and J dropped 6 bases, with 4 bases sitting between them. The CDR3 length is 9 residues. Germline loops: CDR1 MRHNA, CDR2 SNTAGT. The CDR3 DNA is TGTGCCAGCGCGAATGGCTACACCTTC. Protein sequence: CASANGYTF.

This chain uses TRBV28 with TRBJ1-5, with TRBD1 matching over 7 bases. V lost 6 bases and J lost 3; bases outside the gene matches: 5. The CDR3 consists of 14 residues. Germline CDR1 is MDHEN and CDR2 is SYDVKM. The CDR3 reads CASRTGTDNQPQHF. In nucleotides, the CDR3 is TGTGCCAGCAGAACCGGGACAGACAATCAGCCCCAGCATTTT.

The rearrangement uses TRBV10-3 and TRBJ1-1; D possibly corresponds to TRBD1 (5 bases). This CDR3 is built from 16 residues. Between the trimmed V and J ends, which lost 4 bases and 1 base, there was a span of 16 bases. Looked up from germline, CDR1 is ENHRY and CDR2 is SYGVKD. The CDR3 loop reads CAISGRGGRGNTEAFF. The CDR3 DNA follows: TGTGCCATCAGTGGTCGTGGGGGGAGGGGGAACACTGAAGCTTTCTTT.

The genes are TRBV2 and TRBJ1-1; the match to TRBD1 covers 7 bases. The CDR3 is made up of 14 amino acids. Germline loops: CDR1 SNHLY, CDR2 FYNNEI. V lost 9 bases and J lost 0; bases outside the gene matches: 7. The CDR3 is CARDRRIMNTEAFF. The CDR3 DNA reads TGTGCCAGGGACAGGCGGATTATGAACACTGAAGCTTTCTTT.

The rearrangement uses TRBV5-1 and TRBJ1-4; TRBD1 matches 9 bases. From germline, CDR1 is SGHRS and CDR2 YFSETQ. V lost 4 bases to trimming and J lost 6 bases; unmatched junction nucleotides: 1. The length of the CDR3 is 13 residues. CDR3 protein: CASSHRGHEKLFF. CDR3 in DNA: TGCGCCAGCAGCCACAGGGGGCATGAAAAACTGTTTTTT.